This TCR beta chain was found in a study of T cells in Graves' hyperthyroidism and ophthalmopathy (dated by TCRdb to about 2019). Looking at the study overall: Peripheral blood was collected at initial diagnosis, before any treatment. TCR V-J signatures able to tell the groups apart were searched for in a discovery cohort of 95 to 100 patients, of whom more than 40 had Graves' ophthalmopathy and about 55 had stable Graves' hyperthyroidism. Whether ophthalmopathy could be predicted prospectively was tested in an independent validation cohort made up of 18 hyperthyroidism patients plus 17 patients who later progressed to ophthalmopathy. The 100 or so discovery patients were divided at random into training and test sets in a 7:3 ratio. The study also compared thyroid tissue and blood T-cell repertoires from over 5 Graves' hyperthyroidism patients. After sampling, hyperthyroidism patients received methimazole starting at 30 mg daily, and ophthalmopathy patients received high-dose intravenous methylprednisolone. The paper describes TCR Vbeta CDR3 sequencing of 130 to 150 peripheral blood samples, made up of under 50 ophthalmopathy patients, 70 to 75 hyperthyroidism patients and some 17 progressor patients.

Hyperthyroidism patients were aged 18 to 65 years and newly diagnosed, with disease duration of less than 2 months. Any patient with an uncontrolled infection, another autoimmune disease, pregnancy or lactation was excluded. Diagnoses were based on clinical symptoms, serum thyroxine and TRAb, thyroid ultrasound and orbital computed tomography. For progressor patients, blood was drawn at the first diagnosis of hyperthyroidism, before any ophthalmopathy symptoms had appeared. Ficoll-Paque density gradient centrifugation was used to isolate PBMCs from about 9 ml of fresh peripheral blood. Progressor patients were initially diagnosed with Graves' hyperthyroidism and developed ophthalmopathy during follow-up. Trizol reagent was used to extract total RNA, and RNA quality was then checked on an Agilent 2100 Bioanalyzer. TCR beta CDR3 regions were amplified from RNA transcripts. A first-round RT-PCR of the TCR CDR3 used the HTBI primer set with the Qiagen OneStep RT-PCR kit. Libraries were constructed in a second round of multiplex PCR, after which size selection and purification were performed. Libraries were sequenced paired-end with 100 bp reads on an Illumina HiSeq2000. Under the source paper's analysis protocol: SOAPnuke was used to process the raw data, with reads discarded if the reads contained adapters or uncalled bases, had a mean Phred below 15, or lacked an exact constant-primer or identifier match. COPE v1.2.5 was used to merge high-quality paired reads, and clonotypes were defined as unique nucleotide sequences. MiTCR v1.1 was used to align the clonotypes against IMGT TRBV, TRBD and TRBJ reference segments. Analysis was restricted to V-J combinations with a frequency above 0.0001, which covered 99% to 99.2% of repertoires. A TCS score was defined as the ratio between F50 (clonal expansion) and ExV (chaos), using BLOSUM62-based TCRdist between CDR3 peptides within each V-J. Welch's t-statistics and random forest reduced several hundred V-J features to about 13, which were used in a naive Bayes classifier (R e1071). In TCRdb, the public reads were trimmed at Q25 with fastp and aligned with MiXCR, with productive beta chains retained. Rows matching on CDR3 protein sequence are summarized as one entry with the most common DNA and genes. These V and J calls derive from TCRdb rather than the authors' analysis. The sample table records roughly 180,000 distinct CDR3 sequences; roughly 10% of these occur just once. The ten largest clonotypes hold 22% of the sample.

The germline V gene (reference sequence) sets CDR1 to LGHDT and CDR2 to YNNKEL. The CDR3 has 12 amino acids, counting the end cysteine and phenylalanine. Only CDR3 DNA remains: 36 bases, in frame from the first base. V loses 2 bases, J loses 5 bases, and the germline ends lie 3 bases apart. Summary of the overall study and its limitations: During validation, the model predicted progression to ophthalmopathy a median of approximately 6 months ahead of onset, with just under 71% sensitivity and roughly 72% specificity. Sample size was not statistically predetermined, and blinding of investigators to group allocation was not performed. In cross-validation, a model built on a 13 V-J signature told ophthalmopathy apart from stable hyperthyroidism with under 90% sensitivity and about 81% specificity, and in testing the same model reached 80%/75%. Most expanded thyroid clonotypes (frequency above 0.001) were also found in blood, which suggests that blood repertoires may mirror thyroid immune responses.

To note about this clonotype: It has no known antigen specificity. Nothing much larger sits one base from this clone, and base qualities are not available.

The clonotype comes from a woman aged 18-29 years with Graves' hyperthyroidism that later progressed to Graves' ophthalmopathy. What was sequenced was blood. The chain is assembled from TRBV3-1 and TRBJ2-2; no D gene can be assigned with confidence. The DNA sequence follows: TGTGCCAGCAGCCAACGGACCGGGGAGCTGTTTTTT. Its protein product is CASSQRTGELFF.